The next 10 T cell receptor beta chains were all read from a single sample in a study of post-analysis software for immune sequencing data. Study outcomes and limitations: Higher frequency in patients than in controls was seen for five TRBV segments, with TRBV5-6, TRBV5-1 and TRBV20-1 among them.

These TCRs are of unknown antigen specificity. Each TCR beta cDNA library carried unique molecular identifiers. TCRdb processed the PCR reads anew with MiXCR; each CDR3 protein has one entry. The table has 700,000 to 900,000 distinct CDR3 sequences, about 45% seen once. Sequenced material: blood. These receptors all stem from a girl under 18 with multiple sclerosis.

The chain has TRBV20-1 and TRBJ2-1, with D hard to call. Trimming left V 0 bases short and J 7 bases short, with 13 bases between. CDR1 DFQATT and CDR2 SNEGSKA come from the germline V gene (reference sequence). The CDR3 is 14 residues long. CDR3 region: CSARDVETSNEQFF. The DNA of the CDR3 is TGCAGTGCTAGAGATGTCGAGACTTCGAATGAGCAGTTCTTC.

This rearrangement joins TRBV12-3 or TRBV12-4 to TRBJ1-4, with D unresolved. V dropped 3 bases and J dropped 0 bases, with 11 bases sitting between them. The CDR3 sequence is 16 residues long. The CDR3 coding sequence is TGTGCCAGCAGTTTTGTGCTAGATGCAACTAATGAAAAACTGTTTTTT. It is translated as CASSFVLDATNEKLFF.

This chain links TRBV7-8 with TRBJ2-1; D possibly corresponds to TRBD1 (6 bases). V lost 3 bases and J 6 bases, leaving 9 bases between the germline ends. Germline loops: CDR1 SGHVS, CDR2 FQNEAQ. CDR3 size: 13 residues. CDR3 bases: TGTGCCAGCAGCTTCCACAGGGCCAATGAGCAGTTCTTC. Translating it yields CASSFHRANEQFF.

This chain links TRBV15 with TRBJ2-7; 11 nucleotides agree with TRBD2. The J call is uncertain, as TRBJ2-5 better fits the DNA end. Germline-derived CDR1 and CDR2 are LNHNV and YYDKDF (reference sequence). This CDR3 is built from 15 residues. The CDR3 bases are TGTGCCACCAGCAAACTACTAGCGGGAGTAGAGACCCAGTACTTC. Encoded protein: CATSKLLAGVETQYF.

Regarding this clonotype: Germline and junction disagree at one end, which may indicate a read error. The J gene is TRBJ2-7, the V gene TRBV29-1, with D possibly called TRBD1 or TRBD2 (6 bases each). Germline CDR1 and CDR2: SQVTM and ANQGSEA. The CDR3 runs to 13 residues. The CDR3 reads CSALVTGGYGQYF. The CDR3 DNA follows: TGCAGCGCCCTTGTGACAGGAGGGTACGGGCAGTACTTC.

Only a few counts were recorded for this clonotype. The chain uses TRBV7-9 and TRBJ2-7; 8 nucleotides align to TRBD1. Germline values: CDR1 SEHNR, CDR2 FQNEAQ (reference sequence). The junction had 9 bases not matched to a gene; V was cut back by 1 base and J by 1 base. The CDR3 runs 17 residues. The CDR3 DNA is TGTGCCAGCAGCTTAGAAGGACAGGGCTTTCGTTCCTACGAGCAGTACTTC. Translating gives CASSLEGQGFRSYEQYF.

The rearrangement joins TRBV2 to TRBJ2-5, with 11 positions matching TRBD2. This CDR3 is built from 18 residues. V lost 3 bases and J lost 5; bases outside the gene matches: 14. CDR1 is SNHLY and CDR2 is FYNNEI in the germline V gene. The CDR3 DNA follows: TGTGCCAGCAGTGAGTCCAGGGGTCTAGCGGGAGGAGATGAGACCCAGTACTTC. Translation: CASSESRGLAGGDETQYF.

This sequence joins TRBV25-1 and TRBJ1-2, with D unresolved. This CDR3 contains 13 residues. V was pared by 3 bases and J by 7 bases, with 12 bases between. Looked up from germline, CDR1 is MGHDK and CDR2 is SYGVNS. The CDR3 loop reads CASSDAGLTGYTF. For the CDR3, the DNA is TGTGCCAGCAGTGATGCGGGGTTGACTGGCTACACCTTC.

This clonotype was observed a few times. The V call is TRBV29-1, the J call TRBJ2-3, with TRBD1 matching 9 bases. Unmatched junction bases numbered 10, after V lost 6 bases and J lost 3 bases. This CDR3 is built from 15 residues. Germline CDR1 SQVTM, CDR2 ANQGSEA. CDR3: CSVETGTGLTDTQYF. Written as DNA, the CDR3 is TGCAGCGTGGAGACCGGGACAGGGCTTACAGATACGCAGTATTTT.

The sample holds many counts of this clonotype. The chain combines TRBV27 with TRBJ2-7, with TRBD2 identical over 15 bases. From germline, CDR1 is MNHEY and CDR2 SMNVEV (reference sequence). V shed 6 bases and J 4 bases; nucleotides not matched to a gene: 4. The CDR3 sequence is 15 residues long. CDR3 bases: TGTGCCAGCAGCTTAGGGACTAGCGGGAGGTACGAGCAGTACTTC. Its protein product is CASSLGTSGRYEQYF.